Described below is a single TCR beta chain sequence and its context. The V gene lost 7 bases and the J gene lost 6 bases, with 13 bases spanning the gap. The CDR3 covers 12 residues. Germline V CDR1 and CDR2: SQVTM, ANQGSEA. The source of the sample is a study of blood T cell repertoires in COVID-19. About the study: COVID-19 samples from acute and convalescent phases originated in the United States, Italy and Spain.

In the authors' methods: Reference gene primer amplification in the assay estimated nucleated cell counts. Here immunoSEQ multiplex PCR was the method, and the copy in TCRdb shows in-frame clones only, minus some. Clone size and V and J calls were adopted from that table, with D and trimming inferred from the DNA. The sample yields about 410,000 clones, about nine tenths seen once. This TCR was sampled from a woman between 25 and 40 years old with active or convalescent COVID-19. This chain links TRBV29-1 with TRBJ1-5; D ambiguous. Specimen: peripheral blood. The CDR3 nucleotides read TGCAGCGCCGAGGGTATAGGTCAGCCCCAGCATTTT. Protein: CSAEGIGQPQHF.